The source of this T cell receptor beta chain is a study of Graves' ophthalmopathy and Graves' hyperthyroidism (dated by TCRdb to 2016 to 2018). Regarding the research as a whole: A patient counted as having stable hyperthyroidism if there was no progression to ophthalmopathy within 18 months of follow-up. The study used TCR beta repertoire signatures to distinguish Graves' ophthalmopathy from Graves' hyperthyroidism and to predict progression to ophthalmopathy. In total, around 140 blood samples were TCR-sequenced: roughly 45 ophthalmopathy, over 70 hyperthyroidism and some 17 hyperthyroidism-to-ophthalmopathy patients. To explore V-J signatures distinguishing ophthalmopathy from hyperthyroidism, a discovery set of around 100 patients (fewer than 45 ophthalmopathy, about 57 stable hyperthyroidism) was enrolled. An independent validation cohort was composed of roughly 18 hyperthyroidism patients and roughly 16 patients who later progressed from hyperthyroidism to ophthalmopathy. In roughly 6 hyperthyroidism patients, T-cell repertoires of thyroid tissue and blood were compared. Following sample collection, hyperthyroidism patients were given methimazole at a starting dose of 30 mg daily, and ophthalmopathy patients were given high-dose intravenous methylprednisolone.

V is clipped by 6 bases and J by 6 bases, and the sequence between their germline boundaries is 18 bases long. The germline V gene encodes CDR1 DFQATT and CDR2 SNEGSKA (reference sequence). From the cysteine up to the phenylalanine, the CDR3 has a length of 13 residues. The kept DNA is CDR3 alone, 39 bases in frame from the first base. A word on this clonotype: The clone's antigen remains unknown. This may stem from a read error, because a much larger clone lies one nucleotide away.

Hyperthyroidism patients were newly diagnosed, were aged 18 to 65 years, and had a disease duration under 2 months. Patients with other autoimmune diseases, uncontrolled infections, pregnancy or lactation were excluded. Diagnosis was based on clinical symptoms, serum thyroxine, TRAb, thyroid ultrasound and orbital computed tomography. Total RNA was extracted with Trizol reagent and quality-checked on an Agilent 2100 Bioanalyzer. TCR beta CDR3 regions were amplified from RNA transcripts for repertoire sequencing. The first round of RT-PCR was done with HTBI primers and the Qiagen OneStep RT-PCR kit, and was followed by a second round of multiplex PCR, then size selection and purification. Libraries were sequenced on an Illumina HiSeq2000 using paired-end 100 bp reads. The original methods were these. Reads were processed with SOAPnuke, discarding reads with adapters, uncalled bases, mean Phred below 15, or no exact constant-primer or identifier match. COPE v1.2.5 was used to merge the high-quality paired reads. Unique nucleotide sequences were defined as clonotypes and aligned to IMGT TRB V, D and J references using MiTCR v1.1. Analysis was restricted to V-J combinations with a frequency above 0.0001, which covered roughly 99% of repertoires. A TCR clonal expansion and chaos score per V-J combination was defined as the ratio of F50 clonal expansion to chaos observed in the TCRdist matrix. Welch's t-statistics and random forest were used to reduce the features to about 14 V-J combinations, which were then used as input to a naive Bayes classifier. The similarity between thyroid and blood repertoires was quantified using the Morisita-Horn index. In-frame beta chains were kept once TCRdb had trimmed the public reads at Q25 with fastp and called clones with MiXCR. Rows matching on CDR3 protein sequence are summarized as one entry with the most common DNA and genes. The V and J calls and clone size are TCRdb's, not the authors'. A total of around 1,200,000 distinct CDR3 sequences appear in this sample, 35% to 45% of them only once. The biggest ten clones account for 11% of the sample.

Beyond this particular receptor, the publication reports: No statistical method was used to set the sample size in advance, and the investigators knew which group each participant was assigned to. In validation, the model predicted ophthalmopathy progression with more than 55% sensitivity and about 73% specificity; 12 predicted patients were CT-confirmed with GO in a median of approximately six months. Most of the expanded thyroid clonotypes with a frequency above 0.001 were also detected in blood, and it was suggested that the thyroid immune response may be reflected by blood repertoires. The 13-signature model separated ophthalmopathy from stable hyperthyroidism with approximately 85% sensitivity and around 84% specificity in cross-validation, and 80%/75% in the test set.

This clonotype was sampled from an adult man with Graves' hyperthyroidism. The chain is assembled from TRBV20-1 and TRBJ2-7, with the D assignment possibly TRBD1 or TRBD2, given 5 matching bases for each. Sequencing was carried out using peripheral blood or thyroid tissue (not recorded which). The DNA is TGCAGTGCGGACTCGACAGAGATCTGCGAGCAGTACTTC. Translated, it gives CSADSTEICEQYF.